The T cell receptor (beta chain) described here comes from a study of OX40 agonist ivuxolimab in advanced cancers. Overall study context: Patients took ivuxolimab, an agonistic anti-OX40 (CD134) antibody.

Broader study findings: Near-lowest levels of clonal expansion characterized partial responders at 0.1-3.0 mg/kg.

Details on this clone: What it recognizes is unknown.

Data came from immunoSEQ multiplex PCR; TCRdb stores just in-frame clones and leaves some out. The sample gives about 53,000 clones, 75% to 90% of which show up once; around 9.9% is in the top ten. Trimming stripped 0 bases from V and 9 bases from J, with 13 bases between. This CDR3 is built from 15 residues. In germline, CDR1 is SGDLS, CDR2 YYNGEE. V and J are TRBV9 and TRBJ1-6; D unclear. Here the sequenced sample was CD4+ or CD8+ T cells sorted from blood, taken in a trial of the OX40 agonist ivuxolimab. The source is an adult with an advanced solid tumor such as melanoma, head and neck, liver or kidney cancer. CDR3 sequence (DNA): TGTGCCAGCAGCGTAGGATCGGTTGAGAGTTCACCCCTCCACTTT. This codes for CASSVGSVESSPLHF.